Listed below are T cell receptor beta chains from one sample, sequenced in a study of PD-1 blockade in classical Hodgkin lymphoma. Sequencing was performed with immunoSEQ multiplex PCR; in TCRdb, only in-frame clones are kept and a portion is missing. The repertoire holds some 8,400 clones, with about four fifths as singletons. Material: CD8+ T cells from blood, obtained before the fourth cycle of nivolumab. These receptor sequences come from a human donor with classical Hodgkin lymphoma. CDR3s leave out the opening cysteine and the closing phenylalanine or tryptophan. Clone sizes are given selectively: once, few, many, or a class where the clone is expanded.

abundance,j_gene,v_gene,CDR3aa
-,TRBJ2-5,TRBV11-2,ASSQEVLPQETQY
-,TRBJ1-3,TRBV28,ASSPPSRSLNTIY
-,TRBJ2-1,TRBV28,ASSRARPGEQF
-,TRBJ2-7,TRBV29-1,SVGPGTVPRVDEQY
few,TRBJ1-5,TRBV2,ASVRDSGNQPQH
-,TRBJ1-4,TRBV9,ASSVRGQSNEKLF
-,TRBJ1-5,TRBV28,ASSNDRGNQPQH
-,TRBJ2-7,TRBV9,ASSVAPGALREQY
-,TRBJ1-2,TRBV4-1,ASSQETGILNYGYT
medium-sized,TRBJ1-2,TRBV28,ASSFPGRGSGYT
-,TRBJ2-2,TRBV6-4,ASSDTTGGDAGELF
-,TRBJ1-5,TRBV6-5,ASRPVGRNQPQH
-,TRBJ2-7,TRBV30,AWSLYRDVYEQY
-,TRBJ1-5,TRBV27,ASSPTQYNQPQH
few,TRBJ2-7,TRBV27,ASSRGWEQY
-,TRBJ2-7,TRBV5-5,ASSLASRVTSGGFYYEQY
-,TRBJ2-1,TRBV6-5,ASSYGTRTYNEQF
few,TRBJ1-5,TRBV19,ASSIIGNQPQH
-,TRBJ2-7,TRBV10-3,AISDPLTYEQY
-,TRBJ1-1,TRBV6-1,ASSVDRGANTEAF
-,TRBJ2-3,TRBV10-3,AISGPLGVSERGDTQY